Shown below are 14 T cell receptor beta chains from a single sample sequenced in a study of low-dose radiotherapy and immunotherapy resistance in tumors. The time point here: before trial treatment. Using a constant-region primer together with a V-primer adapter, TCRs were subjected to roughly 18 PCR cycles of amplification. TCRdb called the reads again in MiXCR, with one record for every CDR3 protein. This table has about 50,000 distinct CDR3 sequences, about 11% appearing once. This specimen was PBMCs, taken before treatment. These receptors all come from a female donor with ovarian cancer.

This clonotype was seen ten or more times. The J gene is TRBJ1-1, the V gene TRBV18; TRBD1 matches at 7 bases. This CDR3 region has 17 residues. The germline gives CDR1 KGHSH, CDR2 LQKENI. J was trimmed by 4 bases and V by 1 base; bases with no gene match: 12. The CDR3 region is CASSPQQGSGWGTEAFF. The CDR3 coding sequence is TGTGCCAGCTCACCACAACAGGGGTCGGGATGGGGCACTGAAGCTTTCTTT.

Ten or more counts support this clonotype. The chain uses TRBV29-1 and TRBJ2-3; 10 positions match TRBD2. The CDR3 runs to 15 residues. CDR1 and CDR2 (germline): SQVTM, ANQGSEA. Unmatched junction bases numbered 7, after V lost 4 bases and J lost 3 bases. DNA for the CDR3: TGCAGCGTTGGGAGTCTAGCGGGAGAAACAGATACGCAGTATTTT. This gives the protein CSVGSLAGETDTQYF.

This clonotype was detected many times. This chain uses TRBV4-1 with TRBJ1-6; the match to TRBD1 covers 10 bases. V shed 3 bases, J shed 10 bases, and the junction held 0 bases outside the gene matches. The CDR3 spans 13 residues. CDR1 and CDR2 from the germline V gene are MGHRA and YSYEKL. The CDR3, as DNA: TGCGCCAGCAGCCAGGGACAGGGGTCACCCCTCCACTTT. This encodes CASSQGQGSPLHF.

At least ten counts were recorded for this clonotype. This chain connects TRBV7-3 to TRBJ2-5, with D tentatively TRBD2 (6 bases). V was clipped by 5 bases and J by 5 bases, with 12 bases between them. CDR1 and CDR2 from the germline V gene are SGHTA and FQGTGA. This CDR3 has 13 amino acids. Written as DNA, the CDR3 is TGTGCCAGCAGCCCCCATGGGGGGGAGACCCAGTACTTC. Translation: CASSPHGGETQYF. Variable domain in full (rest from reference TRBV7-3 and TRBJ2-5): GAGVSQTPSNKVTEKGKYVELRCDPISGHTALYWYRQSLGQGPEFLIYFQGTGAADDSGLPNDRFFAVRPEGSVSTLKIQRTERGDSAVYLCASSPHGGETQYFGPGTRLLVL.

This clonotype has at least ten counts. The rearrangement uses TRBV5-1 and TRBJ2-1, with 10 bases identical to TRBD2. The CDR3 sequence is 14 residues long. V was pared by 3 bases and J by 8 bases, with 5 bases of the junction left unmatched. Germline V lookup: CDR1 SGHRS, CDR2 YFSETQ. CDR3 sequence: CASSSGTSDDEQFF. The CDR3 DNA sequence: TGCGCCAGCAGCTCCGGGACTAGCGACGATGAGCAGTTCTTC. The full variable domain, with the rest looked up from reference TRBV5-1 and TRBJ2-1, is KAGVTQTPRYLIKTRGQQVTLSCSPISGHRSVSWYQQTPGQGLQFLFEYFSETQRNKGNFPGRFSGRQFSNSRSEMNVSTLELGDSALYLCASSSGTSDDEQFFGPGTRLTVL.

This clonotype was detected ten times or more. The rearrangement uses TRBV18 and TRBJ2-5, with a weak D call TRBD2 (5 bases). V lost 2 bases to trimming and J lost 1 base, with 5 bases between them. Germline V CDR1 and CDR2: KGHSH, LQKENI. This CDR3 has 13 amino acids. CDR3 loop: CASSPGLQETQYF. In DNA, the CDR3 is TGTGCCAGCTCACCAGGACTCCAAGAGACCCAGTACTTC.

At least ten counts were recorded for this clonotype. The V and J genes are TRBV6-5 and TRBJ2-7; weak D call: TRBD1 (5 bases). This CDR3 region has 13 residues. V was cut by 2 bases and J by 6 bases, with 11 bases left in between. In germline, CDR1 is MNHEY, CDR2 SVGAGI. The CDR3: CASSYTQGSEQYF. The CDR3 DNA reads as TGTGCCAGCAGTTACACCCAGGGAAGCGAGCAGTACTTC.

This clonotype was seen ten or more times. CDR3 nucleotide sequence: TGCAGTGCTAGAGATGCGGGTGTTGAGGCAGGGAGGTCGTATAGCAATCAGCCCCAGCATTTT. This gives the protein CSARDAGVEAGRSYSNQPQHF. The rearrangement links TRBV20-1 to TRBJ1-5, with a weak D call TRBD1 (5 bases). Deletions cut 0 bases from V and 0 bases from J, with 27 bases between. Germline V gene sequence: CDR1 DFQATT, CDR2 SNEGSKA (reference sequence). This CDR3 region has 21 residues.

The sample holds many counts of this clonotype. The J gene is TRBJ2-1, the V gene TRBV5-5, with TRBD2 identical over 7 bases. CDR3 length equals 16 residues. The germline V gene has CDR1 SGHKS and CDR2 YYEKEE (reference sequence). The V and J ends lost 4 bases and 3 bases, in that order; junction bases with no gene match: 10. The CDR3: CASSPNVERDYNEQFF. In nucleotides, the CDR3 is TGTGCCAGCAGCCCTAACGTCGAGCGGGACTACAATGAGCAGTTCTTC.

Concerning this clonotype: This likely stems from a read error, as it lies one base from a far larger clone. This chain uses TRBV6-5 with TRBJ1-5, with a weak D call TRBD1 (6 bases). Germline CDR1 is MNHEY and CDR2 is SVGAGI. V gave up 6 bases and J gave up 7 bases, with 16 bases separating them. This CDR3 spans 14 amino acids. The CDR3 protein is CASRGGALSQPQHF. As DNA, the CDR3 is TGTGCCAGCAGAGGGGGGGCACTGTCCCAGCCCCAGCATTTT.

This clonotype occurred once. CDR3 sequence: CASSPPGGYGYTF. Here the CDR3 DNA reads TGTGCCAGCTCACCCCCAGGGGGCTATGGCTACACCTTC. The chain combines TRBV18 with TRBJ1-2, with 7 nucleotides matching TRBD1. The CDR3 has 13 amino acids. Per the germline V gene, CDR1 is KGHSH and CDR2 is LQKENI. V lost 3 bases and J lost 4; bases outside the gene matches: 2.

This clonotype was seen at least ten times. CDR3 coding DNA: TGTGCCAGCAGTTTACCTAATTCACCCCTCCACTTT. Residues: CASSLPNSPLHF. The V call is TRBV27, the J call TRBJ1-6; D call uncertain. This CDR3 comprises 12 residues. Trimming shortened V by 2 bases and J by 6 bases, and 2 bases separated the two germline ends. CDR1 is MNHEY, CDR2 SMNVEV, per germline (reference sequence).

This clonotype was picked up many times. The J gene is TRBJ2-5, the V gene TRBV2, with D perhaps TRBD2 (5 bases). CDR1 is SNHLY, CDR2 FYNNEI, per germline. V lost 3 bases, J lost 3 bases, and 8 bases lay in between. The CDR3 has 13 amino acids. CDR3 sequence reads: CASSEERKETQYF. DNA for the CDR3: TGTGCCAGCAGTGAGGAGCGGAAAGAGACCCAGTACTTC.

There are many counts of this clonotype. This rearrangement joins TRBV7-6 to TRBJ2-1, with D perhaps TRBD1 (6 bases). CDR1 is SGHVS and CDR2 is FNYEAQ in the germline V gene. The ends were cut back, 4 bases at V and 2 bases at J, with 12 bases in the middle. CDR3 length: 15 residues. The CDR3 DNA is TGTGCCAGCAGCTCCCAGAGGGGGACCTACAATGAGCAGTTCTTC. Its protein is CASSSQRGTYNEQFF.